This is a list of T cell receptor beta chains from one sample in a study of beta chain features in type 1 diabetes. Produced via immunoSEQ multiplex PCR; TCRdb's table is partial and in-frame only. The table shows 350,000 to 400,000 clones, with more than 13% occurring only once. Sample: naive CD4+ T cells from blood. All receptors come from a woman aged 18-29 years in good health. Each CDR3 is given with its conserved first and last residue. The D gene is left open where the match is weak. Clone size appears in some rows only: once, few, many, or a class for an expanded clone.

>TRBJ1-2|-|TRBV30|few
CAWTPRQRRFYGYTF
TGTGCCTGGACACCCAGACAGCGTCGTTTCTATGGCTACACCTTC
>TRBJ2-3|-|TRBV28|few
CASSIRDTFLSTDTQYF
TGTGCCAGCAGTATCCGGGACACATTTCTTAGCACAGATACGCAGTATTTT
>TRBJ2-3|TRBD2|TRBV7-9|-
CASSLTSGRADTQYF
TGTGCCAGCAGCTTGACTAGCGGGAGGGCCGATACGCAGTATTTT
>TRBJ1-1|-|TRBV30|few
CAWVIRGRSEAFF
TGTGCCTGGGTGATCAGGGGTAGGAGTGAAGCTTTCTTT
>TRBJ1-1|TRBD1|TRBV7-2|-
CASSLDYRGVAFF
TGTGCCAGCAGCTTAGACTACAGGGGAGTAGCTTTCTTT
>TRBJ2-7|-|TRBV6-1|few
CASSRLGMEGSQYF
TGTGCCAGCAGTCGCCTTGGAATGGAGGGATCACAGTACTTC
>TRBJ1-5|-|TRBV30|few
CAWSTQGFRNQPQHF
TGTGCCTGGTCGACACAGGGTTTTCGCAATCAGCCCCAGCATTTT
>TRBJ1-1|TRBD1|TRBV28|few
CASSSGQGLTEAFF
TGTGCCAGCAGTTCGGGACAGGGGCTAACTGAAGCTTTCTTT
>TRBJ2-3|-|TRBV7-9|few
CASSSQGTQYF
TGTGCCAGCAGCTCCCAGGGCACGCAGTATTTT
>TRBJ2-7|TRBD2|TRBV29-1|-
CSVEGLAENDPYEQYF
TGCAGCGTTGAAGGGCTAGCGGAGAATGACCCCTACGAGCAGTACTTC
>TRBJ2-5|TRBD1|TRBV9|few
CASSVTPTGGQETQYF
TGTGCCAGCAGCGTAACCCCGACAGGGGGGCAAGAGACCCAGTACTTC
>TRBJ1-2|-|TRBV20-1|-
CSAPGRYGYTF
TGCAGTGCGCCGGGTCGCTATGGCTACACCTTC
>TRBJ2-1|TRBD2|TRBV14|-
CASNGLAGHNEQFF
TGTGCCAGCAATGGATTAGCGGGCCACAATGAGCAGTTCTTC
>TRBJ1-5|-|TRBV6-1|-
CASGRDSSQPQHF
TGTGCCTCCGGCCGGGATAGTAGTCAGCCCCAGCATTTT
>TRBJ1-2|TRBD1|TRBV7-8|-
CASSLGRGTGDGYTF
TGTGCCAGCAGCTTAGGCCGGGGGACAGGGGATGGCTACACCTTC
>TRBJ2-2|-|TRBV23-1|few
CASSQVPGHNTGELFF
TGCGCCAGCAGTCAAGTGCCGGGACACAACACCGGGGAGCTGTTTTTT